The clone carrying this TCR beta chain was counted only a few times. The data derive from a study of identical twins. Germline CDR1 reads SGHVS; CDR2 reads FQNEAQ. V gave up 4 bases and J gave up 9 bases, with 10 bases separating them. This CDR3 region has 11 residues. It was template switching that added a universal primer site, and there were unique molecular identifiers on the cDNA. A single record per CDR3 protein comes from TCRdb applying MiXCR to the 5' RACE reads. Altogether about 290,000 distinct CDR3 sequences are present, roughly 9.8% being singletons, with the ten largest covering 6% to 8.5%. Another study also made use of these data, one on yellow fever vaccine responses in identical twins.

The chain recombines TRBV7-8 with TRBJ2-7; tentatively, D is TRBD1 or TRBD2 (5 bases each). The clonotype comes from a woman aged 18 to 35 in good health. Sequences were obtained from CD8+ T cells sorted from blood. The CDR3 sequence is CASSWDGTQYF. Here the CDR3 DNA reads TGTGCCAGCAGCTGGGACGGTACGCAGTACTTC.